What follows describes a single TCR beta chain. Its antigen is not identified. Sequenced by immunoSEQ multiplex PCR; TCRdb stores in-frame clones only, minus some. This sample has approximately 66,000 clones, with around 79% found just once. The length of the CDR3 is 14 residues. Scientists isolated CD4+ T cells after a roughly 10-day culture period ended. It was two doses of either the BNT162b2 or mRNA-1273 vaccine that participants received. The sample is drawn from a study of vaccination effects on CD4 cells after COVID-19. Sample: CD4+ T cells from PBMCs cultured without peptide, taken after COVID-19 vaccination. This chain uses TRBV21-1 with TRBJ2-1; the table's D call of TRBD2 was not tested on the DNA. TRBV21-1 is described as a pseudogene. The sequence came from a human donor who received a COVID-19 vaccine. CDR3 loop: CASSKAGGINEQFF. CDR3 nucleotide sequence: TGTGCCAGCAGCAAAGCGGGAGGGATCAATGAGCAGTTCTTC.